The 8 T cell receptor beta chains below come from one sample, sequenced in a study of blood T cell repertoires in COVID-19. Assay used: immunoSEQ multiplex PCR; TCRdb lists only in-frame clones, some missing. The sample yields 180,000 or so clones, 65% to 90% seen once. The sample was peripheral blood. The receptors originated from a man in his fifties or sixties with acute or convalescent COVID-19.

The CDR3 DNA reads TGTGCCAGCTCACCCCGGGGGAACACTGAAGCTTTCTTT. Translated: CASSPRGNTEAFF. The V call is TRBV18, the J call TRBJ1-1, with D unclear. The V end lost 3 bases, the J end lost 1 base, and 6 bases lay between the germline ends. CDR3 length: 13 amino acids. CDR1 KGHSH and CDR2 LQKENI come from the germline V gene. Full variable domain (outside the CDR3, taken from reference TRBV18 and TRBJ1-1): NAGVMQNPRHLVRRRGQEARLRCSPMKGHSHVYWYRQLPEEGLKFMVYLQKENIIDESGMPKERFSAEFPKEGPSILRIQQVVRGDSAAYFCASSPRGNTEAFFGQGTRLTVV.

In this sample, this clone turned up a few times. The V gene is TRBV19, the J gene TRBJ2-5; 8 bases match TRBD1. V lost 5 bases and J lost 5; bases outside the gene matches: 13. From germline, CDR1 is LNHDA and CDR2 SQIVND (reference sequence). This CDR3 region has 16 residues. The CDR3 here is CASSLRTGRPWETQYF. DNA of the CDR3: TGTGCCAGTAGTCTCCGGACAGGGAGACCGTGGGAGACCCAGTACTTC.

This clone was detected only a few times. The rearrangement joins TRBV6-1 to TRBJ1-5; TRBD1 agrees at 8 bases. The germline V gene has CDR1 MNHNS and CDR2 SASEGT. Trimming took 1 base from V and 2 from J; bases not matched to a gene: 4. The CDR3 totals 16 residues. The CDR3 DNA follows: TGTGCCAGCAGTGAAGAGGAGGGACAGGGCAATCAGCCCCAGCATTTT. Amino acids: CASSEEEGQGNQPQHF.

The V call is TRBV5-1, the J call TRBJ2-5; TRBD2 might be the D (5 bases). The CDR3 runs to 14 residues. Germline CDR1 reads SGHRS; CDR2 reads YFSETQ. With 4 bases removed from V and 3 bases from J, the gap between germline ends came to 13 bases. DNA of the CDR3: TGCGCCAGCAGCCCGGGATCCCGGGAAGAGACCCAGTACTTC. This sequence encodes CASSPGSREETQYF.

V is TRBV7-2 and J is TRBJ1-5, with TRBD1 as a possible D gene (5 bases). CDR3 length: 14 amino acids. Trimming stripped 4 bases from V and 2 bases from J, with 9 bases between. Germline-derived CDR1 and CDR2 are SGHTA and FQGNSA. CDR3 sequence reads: CASSSTGGNQPQHF. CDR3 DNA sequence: TGTGCCAGCAGCTCCACGGGGGGCAATCAGCCCCAGCATTTT.

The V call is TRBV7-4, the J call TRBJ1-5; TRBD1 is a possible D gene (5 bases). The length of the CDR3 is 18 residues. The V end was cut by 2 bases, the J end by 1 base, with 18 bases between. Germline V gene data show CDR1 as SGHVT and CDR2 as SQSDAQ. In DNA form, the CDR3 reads TGTGCCAGCAGCTTAAGGGGCCGTTGGGCCCCCAGCAATCAGCCCCAGCATTTT. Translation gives CASSLRGRWAPSNQPQHF.

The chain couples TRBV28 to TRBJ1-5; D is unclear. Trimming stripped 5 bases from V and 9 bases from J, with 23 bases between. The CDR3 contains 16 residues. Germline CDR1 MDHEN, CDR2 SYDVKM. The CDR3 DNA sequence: TGTGCCAGCAGTCCGCGCCTTCGCTATACGAGGTGGCCCCAGCATTTT. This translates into CASSPRLRYTRWPQHF.

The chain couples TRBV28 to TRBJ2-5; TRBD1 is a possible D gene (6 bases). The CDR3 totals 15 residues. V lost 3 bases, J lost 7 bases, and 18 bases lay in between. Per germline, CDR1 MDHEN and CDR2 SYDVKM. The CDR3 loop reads CASSLLTGAGGTQYF. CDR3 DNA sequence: TGTGCCAGCAGTTTGTTGACAGGAGCCGGTGGGACCCAGTACTTC.